This T cell receptor beta chain was found in a study of monozygotic twins with inflammatory bowel disease. Template-switch reactions added UMIs with a 6-nucleotide sample barcode. After re-calling the 5' RACE reads, TCRdb lists one entry per CDR3 protein, DNA absent. There are about 200,000 distinct CDR3 sequences in the sample, with around 7.6% held by the top ten. Of note for this clonotype: No antigen is known for it.

Overall study findings and caveats: Fewer shared clonotypes with others were found in IBD patients than in healthy twins, especially with disease activity. Whether twins were concordant or discordant made no difference to repertoire similarity, possibly from limited power.

Looked up from germline, CDR1 is MNHEY and CDR2 is SMNVEV (reference sequence). The CDR3 runs to 13 residues. The sequence was obtained from a human donor with ulcerative colitis or Crohn's disease, or a healthy co-twin of an affected twin (not recorded which). The chain carries TRBV27 and TRBJ1-1. Material for sequencing was blood. The CDR3 is CASSYREHTEAFF.